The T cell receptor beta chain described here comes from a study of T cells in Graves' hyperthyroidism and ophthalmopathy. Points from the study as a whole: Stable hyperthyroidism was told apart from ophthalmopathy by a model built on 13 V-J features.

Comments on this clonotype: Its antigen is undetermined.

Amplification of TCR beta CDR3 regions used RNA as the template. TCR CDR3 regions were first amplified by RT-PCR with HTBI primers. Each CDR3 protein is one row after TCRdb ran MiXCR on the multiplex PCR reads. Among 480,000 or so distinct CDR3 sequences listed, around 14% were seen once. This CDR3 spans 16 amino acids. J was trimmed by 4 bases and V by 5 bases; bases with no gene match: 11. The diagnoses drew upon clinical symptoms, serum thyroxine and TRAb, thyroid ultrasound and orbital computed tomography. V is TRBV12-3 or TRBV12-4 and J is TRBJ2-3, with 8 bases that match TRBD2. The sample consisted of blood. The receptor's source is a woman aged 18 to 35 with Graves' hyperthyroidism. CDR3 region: CASSPAGAGAADTQYF. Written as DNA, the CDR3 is TGTGCCAGCAGTCCCGCTGGAGCGGGAGCGGCAGATACGCAGTATTTT.